Sequencing of this T cell receptor beta chain was carried out in a study of T cells in Graves' hyperthyroidism and ophthalmopathy (dated by TCRdb to the late 2010s). With respect to the entire study: Peripheral blood samples were taken at initial diagnosis, before any treatment was given. After blood sampling, hyperthyroidism patients were treated with methimazole at a starting dose of 30 mg daily, and ophthalmopathy patients were treated with high-dose intravenous methylprednisolone. In addition, the study compared T-cell repertoires in thyroid tissue and in blood from over 5 Graves' hyperthyroidism patients. TCR V-J signatures able to tell the groups apart were searched for in a discovery cohort of more than 90 patients, of whom roughly 42 had Graves' ophthalmopathy and 57 had stable Graves' hyperthyroidism. For training and testing, the 100 or so patients in the discovery cohort were randomly divided in a 7:3 ratio. According to the paper, TCR Vbeta CDR3 sequencing was carried out on 135 peripheral blood samples, which came from fewer than 50 ophthalmopathy, 75 or so hyperthyroidism and approximately 17 progressor patients. Prospective prediction of ophthalmopathy was tested in an independent validation cohort of 18 hyperthyroidism patients and 17 patients who later progressed to ophthalmopathy. Overall study outcomes, separate from this receptor: In validation, the model predicted progression to ophthalmopathy a median of roughly 6.2 months before onset, with approximately 70% sensitivity and roughly 77% specificity. Most expanded thyroid clonotypes (frequency above 0.001) were also found in blood, which suggests that blood repertoires may mirror thyroid immune responses. Ophthalmopathy was separated from stable hyperthyroidism by a 13 V-J signature model, with approximately 85% sensitivity and about 84% specificity obtained in cross-validation and 80%/75% obtained in testing. Sample size was not statistically predetermined, and investigators were not blinded to group allocation.

The TCR beta CDR3 regions were amplified from the RNA transcripts. For the first round of RT-PCR on the TCR CDR3, the HTBI primer set was used together with the Qiagen OneStep RT-PCR kit. Libraries were constructed in a second round of multiplex PCR, after which size selection and purification were carried out. Libraries were sequenced paired-end with 100 bp reads on an Illumina HiSeq2000. The study's own analysis went as follows. SOAPnuke was used to process the raw data, with reads discarded if the reads contained adapters or uncalled bases, had a mean Phred below 15, or lacked an exact constant-primer or identifier match. High-quality paired reads were merged with COPE v1.2.5, and unique nucleotide sequences were defined as clonotypes. MiTCR v1.1 was used to align clonotypes to the IMGT TRBV, TRBD and TRBJ reference segments. Only V-J combinations with frequency above 0.0001, covering 99% to 99.2% of repertoires, were analysed. A TCS score was defined as the ratio of F50 (clonal expansion) to E x V (chaos), with BLOSUM62-based TCRdist applied between CDR3 peptides within each V-J. Welch's t-statistics and random forest reduced roughly 500 V-J features to 13, which were used in a naive Bayes classifier (R e1071). The public sequencing data were trimmed at Q25 with fastp and processed into clonotypes with MiXCR by TCRdb, which kept only in-frame beta chains. Under each unique CDR3 protein, matching rows form one entry showing the most common genes and DNA. V and J calls and clone size were set by TCRdb, not the authors. Across this sample there are about 210,000 distinct CDR3 sequences, with 17% seen only once. The ten top clones hold around 50% of the sample.

A remark on this clonotype: The clone's antigen remains unknown. No qualities accompany the bases; no much larger clone lies one base away.

Including cysteine and phenylalanine, the CDR3 has 14 amino acids. The CDR3 DNA has 42 bases and is translated from base 1. The germline V gene sets CDR1 to MRHNA and CDR2 to SNTAGT. The germline V and J ends show losses of 8 bases and 3 bases respectively, and no gene match explains 6 bases of the junction. Stable Graves' hyperthyroidism was defined as the absence of progression to ophthalmopathy over 18 months of follow-up. Hyperthyroidism patients were aged 18 to 65 years and newly diagnosed, with disease duration of less than 2 months. Exclusion was applied to patients with uncontrolled infections, other autoimmune diseases, pregnancy or lactation. Diagnoses relied on clinical symptoms, serum thyroxine and TRAb, thyroid ultrasound and orbital computed tomography. PBMCs were isolated from more than 9 ml of fresh peripheral blood by Ficoll-Paque density gradient centrifugation. Total RNA was extracted with Trizol reagent, and quality was checked on an Agilent 2100 Bioanalyzer.

This TCR was recovered from a man aged 45-65 years with Graves' hyperthyroidism. The chain is made from TRBV6-4 and TRBJ2-2; TRBD2 lines up with 7 middle nucleotides. Sequenced: blood. The nucleotides are TGTGCCAGCGGCGCGGGAGCGGACACCGGGGAGCTGTTTTTT. The translation is CASGAGADTGELFF.